These 11 T cell receptor beta chains share one sample of origin, sequenced in a study of cytomegalovirus exposure and HLA in healthy donors (dated by TCRdb to about 2017). The method was the immunoSEQ multiplex PCR assay. A mixture of 60 forward primers for TCR Vbeta segments and 13 reverse primers for TCR Jbeta segments was used in the multiplex PCR. TCRdb obtained this table from immuneACCESS and retained in-frame rearrangements with V and J assigned. These tables miss some clones; where compared with another copy, unresolved V genes account for less than half of the shortfall, and the remainder is unexplained. This sample lists 90,000 to 150,000 clones; 75% to 90% were detected once. Over 0.2% of the sample rests with the top ten. Sequences were obtained from PBMCs. The receptors here all came from a man in his forties or fifties in good health and CMV-seronegative.

This sequence joins TRBV2 and TRBJ1-3, with D unresolved. The CDR3 consists of 14 residues. Trimming removed 1 base at V and 2 bases at J, with 6 bases between. Looked up from germline, CDR1 is SNHLY and CDR2 is FYNNEI. DNA of the CDR3: TGTGCCAGCAGTGAAGGTCAGACTGGAAACACCATATATTTT. Translation gives CASSEGQTGNTIYF. Combining the CDR3 with reference TRBV2 and TRBJ1-3 gives the whole variable domain EPEVTQTPSHQVTQMGQEVILRCVPISNHLYFYWYRQILGQKVEFLVSFYNNEISEKSEIFDDQFSVERPDGSNFTLKIRSTKLEDSAMYFCASSEGQTGNTIYFGEGSWLTVV.

The V gene is TRBV11-3, the J gene TRBJ1-1, with a tentative D call TRBD1 (6 bases). The ends were cut back, 5 bases at V and 1 base at J, with 11 bases in the middle. The CDR3 consists of 14 residues. Germline CDR1 reads SGHNT; CDR2 reads YENEEA. The CDR3 DNA sequence: TGTGCCAGCAGCCCCGGGACACAGAACACTGAAGCTTTCTTT. This codes for CASSPGTQNTEAFF. The variable domain in full, completed from reference TRBV11-3 and TRBJ1-1, reads EAGVVQSPRYKIIEKKQPVAFWCNPISGHNTLYWYLQNLGQGPELLIRYENEEAVDDSQLPKDRFSAERLKGVDSTLKIQPAELGDSAVYLCASSPGTQNTEAFFGQGTRLTVV.

This rearrangement joins TRBV2 to TRBJ2-7, with TRBD2 as a possible D gene (5 bases). The length of the CDR3 is 12 residues. CDR1 and CDR2 (germline): SNHLY, FYNNEI. Trimming took 4 bases from V and 7 from J, leaving 11 bases between them. The chain's CDR3 is CASSGLNGEQYF. In DNA form, the CDR3 reads TGTGCCAGCAGTGGACTAAACGGAGAGCAGTACTTC.

The chain joins TRBV7-2 to TRBJ1-1; no clear D gene. This CDR3 spans 12 amino acids. Trimming pared 4 bases from V and 5 bases from J, leaving 8 bases between. Germline V CDR1 and CDR2: SGHTA, FQGNSA. This CDR3 reads CASSSRGTEAFF. The CDR3 DNA is TGTGCCAGCAGCTCCAGAGGGACTGAAGCTTTCTTT.

This rearrangement joins TRBV6-5 to TRBJ2-7, with 7 bases identical to TRBD2. Germline V lookup: CDR1 MNHEY, CDR2 SVGAGI. V trimming: 8 bases; J trimming: 5 bases; junction bases outside the gene matches: 12. The CDR3 length is 14 residues. CDR3 sequence (DNA): TGTGCCAGCTCTGCCCGCGGGAGAGATCACGAGCAGTACTTC. Translated, it gives CASSARGRDHEQYF.

The V call is TRBV28, the J call TRBJ1-2; D may be TRBD1 (5 bases). The V and J ends lost 1 base and 8 bases respectively, with 14 bases between them. The length of the CDR3 is 14 residues. Germline CDR1 and CDR2: MDHEN and SYDVKM. DNA of the CDR3: TGTGCCAGCAGTTTATCTGGGGCTGTGGGCGGCTACACCTTC. Translating gives CASSLSGAVGGYTF.

In its sample, this clone was seen once. The chain recombines TRBV5-4 with TRBJ1-1; D is undetermined. Germline V gives CDR1 SGHNT, CDR2 YYREEE (reference sequence). V lost 4 bases and J 1 base, leaving 11 bases between the germline ends. The CDR3 extends over 14 amino acids. The CDR3 loop reads CASSVGLPNTEAFF. In DNA, the CDR3 is TGTGCCAGCAGCGTCGGACTGCCGAACACTGAAGCTTTCTTT.

The chain recombines TRBV18 with TRBJ2-2, with 9 positions matching TRBD1. The CDR3 is made up of 15 amino acids. Germline-derived CDR1 and CDR2 are KGHSH and LQKENI. V gave up 1 base and J gave up 12 bases; unmatched junction bases: 9. CDR3 amino acids: CASSPRGTGRGKLFF. DNA of the CDR3: TGTGCCAGCTCACCACGCGGGACAGGGAGGGGCAAGCTGTTTTTT. The full variable domain, with the rest looked up from reference TRBV18 and TRBJ2-2, is NAGVMQNPRHLVRRRGQEARLRCSPMKGHSHVYWYRQLPEEGLKFMVYLQKENIIDESGMPKERFSAEFPKEGPSILRIQQVVRGDSAAYFCASSPRGTGRGKLFFGEGSRLTVL.

V is TRBV2 and J is TRBJ2-7; tentatively, D is TRBD1 (6 bases). This CDR3 is built from 17 residues. Trimming removed 6 bases at V and 3 bases at J, with 24 bases between. The germline V gene encodes CDR1 SNHLY and CDR2 FYNNEI. The CDR3 region is CASRHSAGVMVDYEQYF. The CDR3 DNA reads TGTGCCAGCAGACACTCGGCAGGGGTAATGGTGGACTACGAGCAGTACTTC. Complete variable domain (other parts from reference TRBV2 and TRBJ2-7): EPEVTQTPSHQVTQMGQEVILRCVPISNHLYFYWYRQILGQKVEFLVSFYNNEISEKSEIFDDQFSVERPDGSNFTLKIRSTKLEDSAMYFCASRHSAGVMVDYEQYFGPGTRLTVT.

V usage is TRBV9 and J usage is TRBJ1-4; TRBD1 aligns across 8 bases. The CDR3 extends over 14 amino acids. V lost 4 bases, J lost 4 bases, and 3 bases stayed unmatched. CDR1 is SGDLS, CDR2 YYNGEE, per germline. This CDR3 is CASSRTGINEKLFF. The CDR3 DNA sequence: TGTGCCAGCAGCAGGACAGGGATTAATGAAAAACTGTTTTTT.

The chain carries TRBV18 and TRBJ2-5; D remains unclear. Trimming removed 4 bases from V and 0 bases from J, with 3 bases in between. There are 12 residues in the CDR3. Germline V CDR1 and CDR2: KGHSH, LQKENI. The CDR3 protein is CASSRDQETQYF. CDR3 coding DNA: TGTGCCAGCTCACGAGACCAAGAGACCCAGTACTTC.